Listed below are T cell receptor beta chains from one sample, sequenced in a study of tumor and adjacent non-tumor tissue in lung cancer. TCRdb ran MiXCR on the multiplex PCR reads and lists one entry per CDR3 protein. Of 75,000 to 95,000 distinct CDR3 sequences listed, approximately 73% were seen once; the top ten hold 21%. Material for sequencing was distant non-tumor lung tissue. These receptors were obtained from a woman aged 45-65 years with non-small cell lung cancer. CDR3s include the opening cysteine and the closing phenylalanine or tryptophan. A D gene is named only where the DNA matches it firmly. Not all rows give a size; the values are once, few, many and, for expanded clones, a class.

d_gene,v_gene,j_gene,abundance,CDR3nt,CDR3aa
NA,TRBV4-2,TRBJ2-2,NA,TGTGCCAGCAGCCAAGGGCTAGACACCGGGGAGCTGTATTTT,CASSQGLDTGELYF
TRBD1,TRBV7-9,TRBJ1-1,NA,TGTGCCAGCACCTTAGCTCACAGGGGGAACGAAGCTTCCTTT,CASTLAHRGNEASF
NA,TRBV12-3/TRBV12-4,TRBJ1-1,NA,TGTATCAGCAGTGGGACTATGAACACTGAAGCTTTCTTT,CISSGTMNTEAFF
NA,TRBV6-5,TRBJ2-7,NA,TGTGCCAGAAGTTACTCGGGTACGGGGGGCTTATACGAGCAGTACTTC,CARSYSGTGGLYEQYF
TRBD1,TRBV6-5,TRBJ2-7,once,TGTGCCAGCAGGAAACTATGGACAGGGTGTGGCTACGAGCAGTACTTC,CASRKLWTGCGYEQYF
NA,TRBV11-2,TRBJ2-1,medium-sized,TGTGCCAGCAGCTCCTCGTACTTGAATCTGTTCTTC,CASSSSYLNLFF
NA,TRBV6-2/TRBV6-3,TRBJ2-1,NA,TGTGCCAGTGGCGGGTTCAATGAGCGGTCCTTC,CASGGFNERSF
NA,TRBV11-2,TRBJ2-7,once,TGTGCCAGCAGCCCTCCCGGGAGATACTCCTTCGAGCAATACTTC,CASSPPGRYSFEQYF
NA,TRBV6-2/TRBV6-3,TRBJ1-5,once,TGTGCCAGCAGTTACGGACAGAGCAATCAGTCCCAACATTTT,CASSYGQSNQSQHF
NA,TRBV4-1,TRBJ1-1,NA,TGCACCAGCAGTCAAGGGGAGGGGTGGGACACTGAAGCTTTCTTT,CTSSQGEGWDTEAFF
NA,TRBV4-1,TRBJ2-2,NA,TGCGCCAACAACCAAGAGGGCTCGACAGGTCCCACCTGGGAGCTGTTTTTT,CANNQEGSTGPTWELFF
TRBD2,TRBV6-6,TRBJ2-5,NA,TGCGCCATCAGTAAGCCTGGACTAGCAGGAGGTATAGAGACCCAGTACTTC,CAISKPGLAGGIETQYF
NA,TRBV7-9,TRBJ1-1,NA,TGTGCCAGCAGCTTAAGGCGATACACTGAAGCTTTCTTT,CASSLRRYTEAFF
NA,TRBV6-1,TRBJ1-5,NA,TGTGCCAGCAGTGAATTGCTAAGTATTCAGCCCCAGCATTTT,CASSELLSIQPQHF
NA,TRBV6-1,TRBJ2-5,many,TGTGCCAGCAGTCTGACACGGTCAGAGACCCAGTACTTC,CASSLTRSETQYF
NA,TRBV6-1,TRBJ2-1,NA,TGTGCCAGCAGTGAAGCGTGGGGGAGTGATGAGCAGTTCTTC,CASSEAWGSDEQFF
NA,TRBV6-5,TRBJ1-4,NA,TGTGCCAGCAGTTACTTCCGGACAATGATTGAAAAACTGTTTTTT,CASSYFRTMIEKLFF
TRBD2,TRBV29-1,TRBJ2-7,NA,TGCGGCGTTGAAGGTCCAAGCGGGAGGTGCTACGAGCAGTACTTC,CGVEGPSGRCYEQYF
NA,TRBV11-2,TRBJ2-7,NA,TGTGTCAACAGCTTGGAAACAGGAGCCGACCAGTACTTC,CVNSLETGADQYF
NA,TRBV9,TRBJ1-6,once,TGTACCAGCAGCGTTAGTATGGATAATTCACCCCTCAACTTT,CTSSVSMDNSPLNF
NA,TRBV29-1,TRBJ2-1,once,TGCAGCGTTGCTGGTATGGACTACAATGAGCAGTTCTTC,CSVAGMDYNEQFF
NA,TRBV6-2/TRBV6-3,TRBJ2-5,NA,TGTACCAGCAGTTACGTCAAGGGAAGGGAGACCCAGTACTTC,CTSSYVKGRETQYF
TRBD2,TRBV25-1,TRBJ2-5,NA,TGTGCCAGCAGTGCCTCGGGGAGGGGCAGGCACCAAGAGACCCAGTACTTC,CASSASGRGRHQETQYF
TRBD1,TRBV5-1,TRBJ2-3,many,TGCGCCAGCAGCCATGGACAGGGAGGAGATACGCAGTATTTT,CASSHGQGGDTQYF
TRBD1,TRBV28,TRBJ1-1,many,TGTGCCAGCATTGGACAGGGGGTATGGACTGAAGCTTTCTTT,CASIGQGVWTEAFF
NA,TRBV30,TRBJ2-2,NA,TGTACCTGGAGTGTAGAGAACACTCACACCGGGGAGCCGTTTTTT,CTWSVENTHTGEPFF
NA,TRBV4-2,TRBJ2-2,NA,TGTGCCAGCAGCCAAGAGCTTCGGAACGAGGAGCTGTTTTTT,CASSQELRNEELFF
NA,TRBV5-5,TRBJ2-7,NA,TGTGCCGGTAGCCTGACACTGGGGAACCGGGCCTACGAGCAGTACTTC,CAGSLTLGNRAYEQYF
TRBD1,TRBV11-2,TRBJ1-5,few,TGTGCCAGGAGCTTAAAGGGGGCAGGTCAGCCCCAGCATTTT,CARSLKGAGQPQHF
NA,TRBV7-9,TRBJ1-2,many,TGTGCCAGCAGCCCCACGGACAAGCTCTATGGCTACACCTTC,CASSPTDKLYGYTF
TRBD2,TRBV11-2,TRBJ2-1,once,TGTGCCAGCAGCTTAGGGACTAGTTCGAGTGGTGGAATCATTGAGCAGTTCTTC,CASSLGTSSSGGIIEQFF
TRBD1,TRBV11-2,TRBJ2-1,NA,TGTGCCACCAGCTTAGAACTGGGACAGGGATTCACTGAGCAGTTCTTC,CATSLELGQGFTEQFF
TRBD1,TRBV20-1,TRBJ2-2,many,TGCAGTGCGAGAGCAGGGGGGAACACCGGGGAGCTGTTTTTT,CSARAGGNTGELFF
TRBD2,TRBV11-2,TRBJ2-1,NA,TGTGCCAGCAGCTTAACTAGCGGGGGGTCTGGGCGCGATTACAATGAGCAGTTCTTC,CASSLTSGGSGRDYNEQFF
NA,TRBV10-3,TRBJ2-7,NA,TGTGCCATCAGTGAAGAGGTCCCCTGCGAGCAATACTTC,CAISEEVPCEQYF
NA,TRBV5-6,TRBJ2-3,once,TGTGCCAACAGCTTGGCGGGCACAGGTTCAGATACACAGTATTTT,CANSLAGTGSDTQYF
NA,TRBV12-3/TRBV12-4,TRBJ1-5,NA,TGTACCAGCAGTTTCGGCGGTGATCAGCCCCAGCATTTT,CTSSFGGDQPQHF
TRBD2,TRBV11-2,TRBJ2-3,NA,TGTGCCAGCAGCTCAGGCTACGGGAGGGCTACAAATACGCAGTATTTT,CASSSGYGRATNTQYF
NA,TRBV12-3/TRBV12-4,TRBJ2-1,NA,TGTGCCAGTAGTTCCTATAGGATCGTGATGGATAGTTCCTACGATGAGCAGTTCTTC,CASSSYRIVMDSSYDEQFF
NA,TRBV6-5,TRBJ2-3,NA,TGTGCCATCAACCGACCCGGAGATATCCAGTATTTT,CAINRPGDIQYF
NA,TRBV7-8,TRBJ2-3,NA,TGTGCGAGCAGCTTTGACACGGGCCCCACGGATACGCTGTATTTT,CASSFDTGPTDTLYF
NA,TRBV29-1,TRBJ2-2,NA,TGCAGCGCATTGGGACCTGTGAACAGCGGGGAGCTGTTTTTT,CSALGPVNSGELFF